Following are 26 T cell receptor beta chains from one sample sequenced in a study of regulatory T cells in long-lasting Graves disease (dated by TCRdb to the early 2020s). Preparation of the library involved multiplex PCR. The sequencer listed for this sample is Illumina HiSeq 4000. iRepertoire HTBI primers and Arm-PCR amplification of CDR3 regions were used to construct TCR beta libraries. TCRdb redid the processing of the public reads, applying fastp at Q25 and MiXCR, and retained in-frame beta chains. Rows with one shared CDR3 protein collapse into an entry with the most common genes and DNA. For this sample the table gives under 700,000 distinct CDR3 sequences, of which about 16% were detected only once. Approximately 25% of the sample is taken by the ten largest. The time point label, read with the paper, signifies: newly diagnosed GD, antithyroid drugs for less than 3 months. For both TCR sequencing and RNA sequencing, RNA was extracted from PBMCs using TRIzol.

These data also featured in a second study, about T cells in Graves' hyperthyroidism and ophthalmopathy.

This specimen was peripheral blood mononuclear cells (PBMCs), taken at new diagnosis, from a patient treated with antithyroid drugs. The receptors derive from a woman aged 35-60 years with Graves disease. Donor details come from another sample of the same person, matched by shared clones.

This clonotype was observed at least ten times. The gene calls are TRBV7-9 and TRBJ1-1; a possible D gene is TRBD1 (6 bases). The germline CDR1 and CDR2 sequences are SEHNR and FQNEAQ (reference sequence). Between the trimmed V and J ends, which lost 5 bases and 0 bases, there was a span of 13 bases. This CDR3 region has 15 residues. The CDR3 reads CASSLGGHLNTEAFF. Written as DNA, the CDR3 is TGTGCCAGCAGCCTAGGGGGGCATCTGAACACTGAAGCTTTCTTT.

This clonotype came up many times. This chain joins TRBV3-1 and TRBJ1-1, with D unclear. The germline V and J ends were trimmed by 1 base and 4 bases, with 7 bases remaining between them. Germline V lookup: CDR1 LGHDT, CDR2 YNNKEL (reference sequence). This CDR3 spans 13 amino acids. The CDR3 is CASSQARSTEAFF. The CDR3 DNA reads TGTGCCAGCAGCCAAGCCCGGAGCACTGAAGCTTTCTTT. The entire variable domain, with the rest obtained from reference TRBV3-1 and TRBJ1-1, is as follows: DTAVSQTPKYLVTQMGNDKSIKCEQNLGHDTMYWYKQDSKKFLKIMFSYNNKELIINETVPNRFSPKSPDKAHLNLHINSLELGDSAVYFCASSQARSTEAFFGQGTRLTVV.

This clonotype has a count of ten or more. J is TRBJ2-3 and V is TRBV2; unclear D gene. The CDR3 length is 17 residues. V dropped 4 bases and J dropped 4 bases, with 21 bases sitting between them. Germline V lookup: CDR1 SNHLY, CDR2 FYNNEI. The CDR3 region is CASSGAVSAPGADTQYF. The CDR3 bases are TGTGCCAGCAGTGGTGCGGTGTCGGCGCCGGGCGCAGATACGCAGTATTTT. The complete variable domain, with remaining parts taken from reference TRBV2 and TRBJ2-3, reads EPEVTQTPSHQVTQMGQEVILRCVPISNHLYFYWYRQILGQKVEFLVSFYNNEISEKSEIFDDQFSVERPDGSNFTLKIRSTKLEDSAMYFCASSGAVSAPGADTQYFGPGTRLTVL.

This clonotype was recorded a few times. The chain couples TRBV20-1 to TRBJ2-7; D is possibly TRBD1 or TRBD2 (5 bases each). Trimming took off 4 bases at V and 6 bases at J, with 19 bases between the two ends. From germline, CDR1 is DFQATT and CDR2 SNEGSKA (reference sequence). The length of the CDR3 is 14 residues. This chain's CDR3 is CSAKPGRGDVEQYF. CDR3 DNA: TGCAGTGCTAAACCGGGACGTGGGGATGTCGAGCAGTACTTC.

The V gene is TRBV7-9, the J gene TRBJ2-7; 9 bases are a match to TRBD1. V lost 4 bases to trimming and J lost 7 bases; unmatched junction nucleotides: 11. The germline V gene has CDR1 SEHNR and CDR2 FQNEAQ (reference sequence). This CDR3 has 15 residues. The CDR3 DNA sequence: TGTGCCAGCAGCTCTACCGGGACAGGGTTATCAGAGCAGTACTTC. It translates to CASSSTGTGLSEQYF.

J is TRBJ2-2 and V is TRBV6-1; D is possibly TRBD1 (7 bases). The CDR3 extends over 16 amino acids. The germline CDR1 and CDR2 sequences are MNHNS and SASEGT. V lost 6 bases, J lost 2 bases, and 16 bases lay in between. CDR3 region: CASSPRGAHNTGELFF. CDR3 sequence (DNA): TGTGCCAGCAGCCCCAGGGGGGCGCACAACACCGGGGAGCTGTTTTTT.

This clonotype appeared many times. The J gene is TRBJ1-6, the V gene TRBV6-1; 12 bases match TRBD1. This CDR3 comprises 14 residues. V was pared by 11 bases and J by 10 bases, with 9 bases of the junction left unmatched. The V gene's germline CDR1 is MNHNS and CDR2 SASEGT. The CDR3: CACIPGTGGSPLHF. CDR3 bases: TGTGCCTGCATTCCCGGGACAGGGGGCTCACCCCTCCACTTT.

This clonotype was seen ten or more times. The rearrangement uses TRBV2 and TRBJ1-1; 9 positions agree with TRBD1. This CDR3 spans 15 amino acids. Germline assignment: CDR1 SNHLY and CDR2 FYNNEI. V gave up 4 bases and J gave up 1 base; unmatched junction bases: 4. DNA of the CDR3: TGTGCCAGCAGTGCTATGGGACAGGGGAACACTGAAGCTTTCTTT. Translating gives CASSAMGQGNTEAFF.

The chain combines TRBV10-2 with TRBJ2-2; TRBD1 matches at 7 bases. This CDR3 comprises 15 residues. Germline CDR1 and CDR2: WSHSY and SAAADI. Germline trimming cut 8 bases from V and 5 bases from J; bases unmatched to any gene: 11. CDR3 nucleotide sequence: TGCGCCAGCCAAGGAAGGGGGCGTAAAACCGGGGAGCTGTTTTTT. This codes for CASQGRGRKTGELFF.

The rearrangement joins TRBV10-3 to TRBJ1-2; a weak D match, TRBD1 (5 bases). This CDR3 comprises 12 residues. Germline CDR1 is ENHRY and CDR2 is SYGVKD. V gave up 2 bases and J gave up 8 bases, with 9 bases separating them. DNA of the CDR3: TGTGCCATCAGTGAGCGGGGGAGAGGCTACACCTTC. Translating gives CAISERGRGYTF.

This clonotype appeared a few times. The CDR3 is CASSFYREDEKLFF. Written as DNA, the CDR3 is TGTGCCAGCAGCTTTTACAGGGAGGATGAAAAACTGTTTTTT. This rearrangement joins TRBV7-8 to TRBJ1-4; D is possibly TRBD1 (6 bases). V gave up 3 bases and J gave up 6 bases, with 11 bases separating them. The length of the CDR3 is 14 residues. CDR1 and CDR2 (germline): SGHVS, FQNEAQ.

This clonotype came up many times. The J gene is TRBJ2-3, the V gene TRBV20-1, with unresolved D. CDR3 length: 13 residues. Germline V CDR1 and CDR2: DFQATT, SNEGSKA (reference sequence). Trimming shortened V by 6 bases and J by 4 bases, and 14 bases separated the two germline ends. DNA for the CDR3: TGCAGTGCCCCTTTCCTCGCGTCAGATACGCAGTATTTT. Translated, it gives CSAPFLASDTQYF.

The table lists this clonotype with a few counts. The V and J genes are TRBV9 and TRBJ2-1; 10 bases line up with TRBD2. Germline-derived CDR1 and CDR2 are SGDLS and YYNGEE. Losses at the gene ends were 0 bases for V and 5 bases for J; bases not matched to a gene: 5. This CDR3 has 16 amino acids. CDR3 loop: CASSVGSLAGDNEQFF. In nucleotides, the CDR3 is TGTGCCAGCAGCGTAGGTTCGCTAGCGGGGGACAATGAGCAGTTCTTC.

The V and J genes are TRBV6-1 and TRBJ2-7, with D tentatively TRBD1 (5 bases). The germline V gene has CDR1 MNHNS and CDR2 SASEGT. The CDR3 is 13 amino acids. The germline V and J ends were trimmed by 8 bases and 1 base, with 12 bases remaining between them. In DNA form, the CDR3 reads TGTGCCAGCCGAACAGGTTATTCCTACGAGCAGTACGTC. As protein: CASRTGYSYEQYV.

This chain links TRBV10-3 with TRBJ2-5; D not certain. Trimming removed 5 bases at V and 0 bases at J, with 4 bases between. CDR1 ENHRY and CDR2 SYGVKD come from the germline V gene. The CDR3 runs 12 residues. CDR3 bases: TGTGCCATCAGTACGGACCAAGAGACCCAGTACTTC. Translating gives CAISTDQETQYF.

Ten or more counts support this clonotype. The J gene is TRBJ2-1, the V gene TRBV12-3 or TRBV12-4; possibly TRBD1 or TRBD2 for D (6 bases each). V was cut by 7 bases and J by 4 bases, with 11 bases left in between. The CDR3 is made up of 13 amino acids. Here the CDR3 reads CASIRGGYNEQFF. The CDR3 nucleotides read TGTGCCAGCATCCGAGGGGGGTACAATGAGCAGTTCTTC.

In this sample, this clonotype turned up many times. The CDR3 nucleotides are TGTGCCAGCTCACCCCAGGGGGTCGTAAACAATCAGCCCCAGCATTTT. Amino acid sequence: CASSPQGVVNNQPQHF. The chain joins TRBV18 to TRBJ1-5; TRBD1 agrees at 7 bases. The CDR3 contains 16 residues. Germline CDR1 and CDR2: KGHSH and LQKENI. V dropped 3 bases and J dropped 3; count of bases not matched to a gene: 8.

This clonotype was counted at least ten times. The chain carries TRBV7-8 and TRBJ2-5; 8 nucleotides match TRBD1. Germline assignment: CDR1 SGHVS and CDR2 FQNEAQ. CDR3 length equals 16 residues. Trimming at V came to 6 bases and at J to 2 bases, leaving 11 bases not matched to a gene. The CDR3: CASRFWAGGYQETQYF. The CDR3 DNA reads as TGTGCCAGCAGGTTTTGGGCAGGGGGCTATCAAGAGACCCAGTACTTC.

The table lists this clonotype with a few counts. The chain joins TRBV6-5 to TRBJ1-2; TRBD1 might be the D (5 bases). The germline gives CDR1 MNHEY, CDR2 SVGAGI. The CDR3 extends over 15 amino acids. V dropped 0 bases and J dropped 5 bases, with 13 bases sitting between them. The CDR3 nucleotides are TGTGCCAGCAGTTACTCGATTGGGGAGGGGTATGGCTACACCTTC. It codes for CASSYSIGEGYGYTF.

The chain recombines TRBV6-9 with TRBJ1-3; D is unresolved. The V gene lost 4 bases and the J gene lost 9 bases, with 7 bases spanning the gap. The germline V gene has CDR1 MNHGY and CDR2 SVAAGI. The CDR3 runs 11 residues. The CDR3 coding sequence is TGTGCCAGCAGTTCCCTCACCACCATATATTTT. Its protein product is CASSSLTTIYF.

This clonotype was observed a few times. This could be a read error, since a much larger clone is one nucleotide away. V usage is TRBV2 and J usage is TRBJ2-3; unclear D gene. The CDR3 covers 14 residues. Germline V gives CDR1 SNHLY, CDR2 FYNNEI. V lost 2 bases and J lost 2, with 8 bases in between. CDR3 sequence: CASSELKVTDTQYF. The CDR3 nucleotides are TGTGCCAGCAGTGAACTGAAGGTCACAGATACGCAGTATTTT.

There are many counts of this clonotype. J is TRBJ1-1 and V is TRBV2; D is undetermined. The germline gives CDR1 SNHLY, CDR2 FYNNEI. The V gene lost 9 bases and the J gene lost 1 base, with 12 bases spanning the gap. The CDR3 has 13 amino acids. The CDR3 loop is CASTSIRNTEAFF. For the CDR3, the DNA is TGTGCCAGTACGTCGATCCGGAACACTGAAGCTTTCTTT.

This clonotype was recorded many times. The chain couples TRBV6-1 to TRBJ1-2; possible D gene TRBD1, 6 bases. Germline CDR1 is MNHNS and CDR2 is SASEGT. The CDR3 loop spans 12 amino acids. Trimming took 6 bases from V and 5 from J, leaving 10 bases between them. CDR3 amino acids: CASSGTTYGYTF. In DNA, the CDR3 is TGTGCCAGCAGCGGGACAACTTATGGCTACACCTTC.

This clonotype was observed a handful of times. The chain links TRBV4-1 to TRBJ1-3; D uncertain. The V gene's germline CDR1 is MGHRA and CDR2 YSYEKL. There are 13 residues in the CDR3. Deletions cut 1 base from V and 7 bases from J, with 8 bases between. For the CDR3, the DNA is TGCGCCAGCAGCCAAGTTTTGTCGAACACCATATATTTT. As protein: CASSQVLSNTIYF.

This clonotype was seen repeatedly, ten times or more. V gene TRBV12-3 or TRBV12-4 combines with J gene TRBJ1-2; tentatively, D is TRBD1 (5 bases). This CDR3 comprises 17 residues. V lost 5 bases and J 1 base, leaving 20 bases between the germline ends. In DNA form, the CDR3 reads TGTGCCAGCAGTGGGACGATACCCTCTTCAGTTAACTATGGCTACACCTTC. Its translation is CASSGTIPSSVNYGYTF.

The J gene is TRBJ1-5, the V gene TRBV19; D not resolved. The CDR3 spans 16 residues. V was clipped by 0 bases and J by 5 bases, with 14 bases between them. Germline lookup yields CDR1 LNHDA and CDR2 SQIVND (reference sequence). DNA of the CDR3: TGTGCCAGTAGTATAGATAGAGGGAGGGTTGATCAGCCCCAGCATTTT. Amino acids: CASSIDRGRVDQPQHF.